This T cell receptor beta chain was recorded in a study of human T cells and chemical hapten exposure. For the library, individual cDNA molecules each received unique molecular identifiers. TCRdb ran MiXCR on the RACE reads and lists one entry per CDR3 protein. Among approximately 370,000 distinct CDR3 sequences listed, over 5% were seen once. Indicated time point: pre-sensitization, week 0. The treatment here: therapeutic diphenylcyclopropenone sensitization with weekly scalp DPC. This clonotype was counted many times. This specimen consisted of whole blood, obtained in connection with sensitization to the hapten diphenylcyclopropenone (DPC). This receptor was taken from a woman aged 18 to 35 with alopecia areata. Some clones in this sample may be carry-over from other donors' samples.

The CDR3 region is CASSFSGAPTEAFF. CDR3 nucleotide sequence: TGTGCCAGCAGTTTTTCAGGGGCTCCCACTGAAGCTTTCTTT. The chain carries TRBV27 and TRBJ1-1; perhaps TRBD1 as D (6 bases). This CDR3 contains 14 residues. The V end was cut by 3 bases, the J end by 4 bases, with 12 bases between. The germline gives CDR1 MNHEY, CDR2 SMNVEV (reference sequence).